This T cell receptor (beta chain) is from a study of T cell responses to AZD1222 COVID-19 vaccine. General observations from the study: Only a handful of individuals given AZD1222 were seropositive at baseline. Sampling that yielded the repertoires occurred only after the peak T cell response.

Sequencing used immunoSEQ multiplex PCR; TCRdb keeps in-frame clones, though not all of them. There are 150,000 to 180,000 clones in the sample; 90% occur only once, and 1.5% lies in the top ten. A word on this clone: The antigen remains undetermined.

The germline V gene has CDR1 LGHDT and CDR2 YNNKEL (reference sequence). CDR3 length equals 15 residues. Trimming left V 0 bases short and J 3 bases short, with 9 bases between. The rearrangement joins TRBV3-1 (or the pseudogene TRBV3-2) to TRBJ1-5; D is unresolved. This sample comprised peripheral blood, obtained 28 days after the second AZD1222 dose. The receptor comes from an adult who received the AZD1222 COVID-19 vaccine. For the CDR3, the DNA is TGTGCCAGCAGCCAAGACCCTTTTTACAATCAGCCCCAGCATTTT. Its translation: CASSQDPFYNQPQHF.